The clone carrying this T cell receptor (beta chain) has just a few counts. For the second PCR, which ran for about 7 to 11 cycles, a sample-barcoded 5' primer and a J-beta primer mix were used. TCRdb reanalysed the 5' RACE reads using MiXCR and keeps one entry per CDR3 protein. The table has 1,500,000 or so distinct CDR3 sequences, roughly 60% seen once; the top ten hold about 6.7%. The sample originates from a study of blood T cells in healthy people across ages. The specimen sequenced was blood. This receptor was taken from a man younger than 35 in good health.

The CDR3 sequence is CASSQVGRRGEAFF. CDR3 coding DNA: TGCGCCAGCAGCCAAGTAGGACGGAGAGGTGAAGCTTTCTTT. The chain joins TRBV4-1 to TRBJ1-1; no reliable D call. The CDR3 length is 14 residues. Germline V gives CDR1 MGHRA, CDR2 YSYEKL. Trimming shortened V by 1 base and J by 7 bases, and 13 bases separated the two germline ends.